This T cell receptor (beta chain) was identified during a study of shared clonotypes between healthy human individuals (dated by TCRdb to between 2020 and 2021). About the full investigation: The cohort included three men and a couple of women between 18 and 49 years of age. For each donor, CD4 naive and CD4 memory were each run on three plates, CD8 naive on two plates, and CD8 memory on one plate. To estimate repertoire size and how much clonotypes are shared between individuals, the study performed deep sequencing of blood TCR repertoires from about 5 healthy adults. To increase sequencing depth and limit assay-specific biases, different laboratories used diverse techniques to prepare libraries and sequence TCR repertoires. Per donor, leukapheresis produced somewhere between about 0.9 and 9.5 billion PBMCs.

Donors were healthy HIV-negative adults with no recently reported acute infections or vaccinations. All donors were Caucasian adults living in Nashville, Tennessee, USA. CD4+ T cells were enriched by magnetic negative selection, after which naive cells were positively selected on CD45RA and the negative fraction was taken as the memory subset. Blood was collected by leukapheresis, and PBMCs were isolated by Ficoll-Histopaque density gradient centrifugation and then cryopreserved in liquid nitrogen vapor phase. Purity and quantity of every magnetically sorted T cell population were checked by analytical flow cytometry. Genomic DNA was isolated from every sorted fraction and measured by UV absorbance on a Nanodrop 2000c. Here is what the overall study found, with its caveats: Because the study included only a small number of donors, the genetic and exposure-history diversity represented was limited. Higher generation probabilities were observed for clonotypes shared by all four sorted-subset donors than for non-shared clonotypes. Estimated clonotype richness was generally larger for naive than for memory subsets. Incomplete sequencing was indicated by rarefaction of sorted-subset datasets, despite the large sequencing depth. Sampling was restricted to blood, and TCR repertoires in tissue are likely to differ from TCR repertoires in blood. Pairwise subsampling led to the expectation that sequencing depth would affect the degree of clonotype sharing among donors. Sharing across several donors was observed for approximately 5% of naive CD4, 3.5% of naive CD8, over 2% of memory CD4, and around 0.4% of memory CD8 clonotypes.

CDR1 is given as LGHNA and CDR2 as YSLEER, both from the germline V gene. V is reduced by 1 base and J by 0 bases, leaving a spacing of 10 bases between them. Counted from cysteine to phenylalanine, this CDR3 has 15 amino acids. Here the CDR3 DNA is all that survives: 45 bases in frame from base 1. TCR CDR3 regions were amplified from genomic DNA by multiplex PCR using the deep immunoSEQ assay. For each cell subset, the extracted genomic DNA was distributed evenly across all wells of several immunoSEQ 96-well plates, and each plate served as one replicate. For sorted subsets, around 200 ng genomic DNA, equal to about 30,000 T cell genomes, was loaded into each replicate PCR. Purified libraries were measured with a Qubit 3.0 fluorometer, size-checked on a Bioanalyzer 2100, and measured again with the KAPA Library Quantification kit. Every immunoSEQ 96-well plate was sequenced on a separate single-read 150-cycle Illumina NextSeq 550 flow cell. On the study's bioinformatics: Because the immunoSEQ output held only junctional sequences and lacked quality scores, the filtering could not match the filtering applied to full-length reads. To assign V/J genes and CDR3, sequences were annotated against IMGT germline references using PyIR, a Python wrapper for IgBLAST v1.9. Reads were removed for weak V/J assignments (E-value above 1e-6), missing CDR3, stop codons, out-of-frame junctions, or ambiguous translated residues. V3J clonotypes were defined by identical inferred V gene, J gene, and CDR3 amino acid sequence. To compute the percentage overlap between repertoires, the number of shared unique clonotypes was divided by the size of the smaller repertoire. Three approaches were used to assess repertoire richness: RTK rarefaction, the Chao1 estimator, and Recon v2.1 estimates of unobserved clonotypes. For all TCRbeta clonotypes obtained by the gDNA method from a few donors, generation probabilities were computed with OLGA. TCRdb mirrors the immuneACCESS table, restricted to in-frame sequences. Some clones are absent from its copies; in checked studies, under half trace to an unresolved V gene, and the reason for the others is unknown. V and J calls and clone size follow that table, whereas D and trimming were derived from the DNA. This sample comprises millions of clones, around nine tenths of them detected only once. In total, the top ten clones hold 0.13% to 0.15% of the sample.

This clone was seen a single time. It lacks a known antigen. No qualities accompany the bases; no much larger clone lies one base away. The TCR originated in a man aged 18 to 35 in good health. Material for sequencing was naive CD4+ T cells sorted from blood. Interpreted using the paper, the cell subset or site label stands for: CD45RA+ positively selected. The chain couples TRBV4-3 to TRBJ2-7, and TRBD2 may be the D gene, going by 6 matching bases. The DNA is as follows: TGCGCCAGCAGCCAAGGTCTCGGGAGCTCCTACGAGCAGTACTTC. The translation is CASSQGLGSSYEQYF.